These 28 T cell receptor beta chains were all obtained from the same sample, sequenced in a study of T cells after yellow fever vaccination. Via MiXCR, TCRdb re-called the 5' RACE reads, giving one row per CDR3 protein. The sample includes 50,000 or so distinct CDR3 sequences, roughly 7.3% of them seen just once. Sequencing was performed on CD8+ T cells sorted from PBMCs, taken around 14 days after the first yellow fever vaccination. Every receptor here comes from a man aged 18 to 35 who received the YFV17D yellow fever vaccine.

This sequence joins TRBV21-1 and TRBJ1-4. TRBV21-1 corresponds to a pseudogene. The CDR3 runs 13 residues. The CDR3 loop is CASNTAYNEKLFF. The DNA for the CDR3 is TGTGCCAGCAACACAGCCTATAATGAAAAACTGTTTTTT.

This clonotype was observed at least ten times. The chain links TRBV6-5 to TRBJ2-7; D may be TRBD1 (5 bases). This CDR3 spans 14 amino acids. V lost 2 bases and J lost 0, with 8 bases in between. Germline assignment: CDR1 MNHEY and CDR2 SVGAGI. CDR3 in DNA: TGTGCCAGCAGTTACGACAGCAGCTCCTACGAGCAGTACGTC. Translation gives CASSYDSSSYEQYV.

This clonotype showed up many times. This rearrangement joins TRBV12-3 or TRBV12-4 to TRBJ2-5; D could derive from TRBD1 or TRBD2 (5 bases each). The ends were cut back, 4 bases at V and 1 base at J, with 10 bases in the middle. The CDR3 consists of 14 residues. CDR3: CASSSGRTQETQYF. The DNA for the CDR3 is TGTGCCAGCAGTTCGGGACGGACCCAAGAGACCCAGTACTTC.

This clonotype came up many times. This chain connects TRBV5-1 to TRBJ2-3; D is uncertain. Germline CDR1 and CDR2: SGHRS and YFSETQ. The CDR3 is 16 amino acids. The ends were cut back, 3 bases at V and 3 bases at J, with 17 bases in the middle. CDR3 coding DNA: TGCGCCAGCAGCTCTCAGGATGCCAGCCTAACAGATACGCAGTATTTT. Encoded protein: CASSSQDASLTDTQYF.

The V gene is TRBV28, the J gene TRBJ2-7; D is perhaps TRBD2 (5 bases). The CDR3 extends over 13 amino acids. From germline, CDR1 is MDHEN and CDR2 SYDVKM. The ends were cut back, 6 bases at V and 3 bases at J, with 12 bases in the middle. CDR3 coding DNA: TGTGCCAGCAGCCCTGGGGAGCTCTACGAGCAGTACGTC. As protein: CASSPGELYEQYV.

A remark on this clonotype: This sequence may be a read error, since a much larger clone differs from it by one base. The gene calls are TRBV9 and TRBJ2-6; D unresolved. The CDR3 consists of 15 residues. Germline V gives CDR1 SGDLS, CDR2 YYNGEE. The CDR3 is CASSVETSGSNVLTF. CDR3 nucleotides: TGTGCCAGCAGCGTAGAGACCTCTGGGTCCAACGTCCTGACTTTC.

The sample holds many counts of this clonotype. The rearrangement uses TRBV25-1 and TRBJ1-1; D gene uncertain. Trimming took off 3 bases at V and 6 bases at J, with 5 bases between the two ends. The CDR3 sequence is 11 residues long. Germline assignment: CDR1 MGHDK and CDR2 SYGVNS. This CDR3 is CASSEGAEAFF. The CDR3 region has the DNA TGTGCCAGCAGTGAGGGAGCTGAAGCTTTCTTT.

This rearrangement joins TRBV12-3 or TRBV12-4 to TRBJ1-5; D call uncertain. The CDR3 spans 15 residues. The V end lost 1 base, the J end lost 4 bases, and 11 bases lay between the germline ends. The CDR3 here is CASSLGPRLNQPQHF. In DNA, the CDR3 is TGTGCCAGCAGTTTAGGCCCACGGTTGAATCAGCCCCAGCATTTT.

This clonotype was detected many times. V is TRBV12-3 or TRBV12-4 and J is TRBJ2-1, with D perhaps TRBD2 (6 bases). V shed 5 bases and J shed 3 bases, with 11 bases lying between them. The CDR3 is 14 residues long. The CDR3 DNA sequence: TGTGCCAGCAGTATCGGACTATTCTACAATGAGCAGTTCTTC. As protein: CASSIGLFYNEQFF.

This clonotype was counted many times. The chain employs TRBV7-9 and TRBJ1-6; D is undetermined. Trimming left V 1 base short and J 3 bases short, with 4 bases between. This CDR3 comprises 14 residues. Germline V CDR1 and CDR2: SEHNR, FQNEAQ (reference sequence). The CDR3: CASSLDSYNSPLHF. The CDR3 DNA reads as TGTGCCAGCAGCTTAGACAGCTATAATTCACCCCTCCACTTT.

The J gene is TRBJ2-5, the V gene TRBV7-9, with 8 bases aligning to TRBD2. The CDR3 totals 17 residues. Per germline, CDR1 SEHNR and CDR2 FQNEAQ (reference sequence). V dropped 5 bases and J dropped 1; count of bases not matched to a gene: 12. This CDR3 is CASSPGGLAAFQETQYF. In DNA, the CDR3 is TGTGCCAGCAGCCCCGGAGGACTAGCAGCCTTCCAAGAGACCCAGTACTTC.

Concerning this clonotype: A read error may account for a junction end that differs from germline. CDR3 sequence (DNA): TGTGCCAACAGCTTAGGGTCCTGGGAGGAGGGAATAGATACGCAGTATTTT. Amino acid sequence: CANSLGSWEEGIDTQYF. The V call is TRBV7-9, the J call TRBJ2-3; the D gene is possibly TRBD2 (6 bases). Germline-derived CDR1 and CDR2 are SEHNR and FQNEAQ (reference sequence). The CDR3 length is 17 residues.

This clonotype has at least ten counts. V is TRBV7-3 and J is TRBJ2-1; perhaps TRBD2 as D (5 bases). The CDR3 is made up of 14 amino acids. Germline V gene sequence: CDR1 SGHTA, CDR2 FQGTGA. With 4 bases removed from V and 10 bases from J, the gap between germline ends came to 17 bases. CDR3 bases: TGTGCCAGCAGCTCCCTCCCGGGCCGCGGGGAGCAGTTCTTC. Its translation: CASSSLPGRGEQFF.

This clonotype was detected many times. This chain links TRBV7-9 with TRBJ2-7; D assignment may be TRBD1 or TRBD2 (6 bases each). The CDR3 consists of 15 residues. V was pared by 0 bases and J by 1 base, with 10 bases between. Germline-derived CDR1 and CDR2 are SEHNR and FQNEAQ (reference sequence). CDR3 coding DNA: TGTGCCAGCAGCTTAGCCGAGGGGGGATCCTACGAGCAGTACGTC. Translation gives CASSLAEGGSYEQYV.

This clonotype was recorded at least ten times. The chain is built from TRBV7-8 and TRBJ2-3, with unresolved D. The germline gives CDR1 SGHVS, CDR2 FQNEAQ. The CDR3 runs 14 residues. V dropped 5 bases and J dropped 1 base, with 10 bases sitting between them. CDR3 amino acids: CASSPWTGTDTQYF. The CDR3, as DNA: TGTGCCAGCAGCCCTTGGACGGGCACAGATACGCAGTATTTT.

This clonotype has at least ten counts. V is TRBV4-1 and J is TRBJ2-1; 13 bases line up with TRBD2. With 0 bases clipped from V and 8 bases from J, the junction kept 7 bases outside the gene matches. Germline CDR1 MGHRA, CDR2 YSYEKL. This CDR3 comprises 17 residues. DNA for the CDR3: TGCGCCAGCAGCCAAGATATTATCGGACTAGCGGGGGATGAGCAGTTCTTC. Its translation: CASSQDIIGLAGDEQFF.

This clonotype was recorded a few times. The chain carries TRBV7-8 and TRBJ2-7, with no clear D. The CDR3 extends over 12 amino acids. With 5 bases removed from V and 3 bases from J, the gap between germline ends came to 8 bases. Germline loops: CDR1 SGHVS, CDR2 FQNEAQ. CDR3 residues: CASSGRNYEQYF. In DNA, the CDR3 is TGTGCCAGCAGCGGACGGAACTACGAGCAGTACTTC.

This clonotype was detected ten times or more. The CDR3 DNA follows: TGCGCCAGCAGCCCCAGGGTCAACTATGGCTACACCTTC. Protein sequence: CASSPRVNYGYTF. This chain connects TRBV4-3 to TRBJ1-2; possibly TRBD1 for D (5 bases). This CDR3 spans 13 amino acids. Germline lookup yields CDR1 LGHNA and CDR2 YSLEER. The V gene lost 4 bases and the J gene lost 2 bases, with 8 bases spanning the gap.

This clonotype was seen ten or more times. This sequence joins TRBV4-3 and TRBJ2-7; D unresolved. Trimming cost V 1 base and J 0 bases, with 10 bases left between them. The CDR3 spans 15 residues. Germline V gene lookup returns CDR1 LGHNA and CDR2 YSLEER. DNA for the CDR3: TGCGCCAGCAGCCAAGCAGCAGTTTACTCCTACGAGCAGTACTTC. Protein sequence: CASSQAAVYSYEQYF.

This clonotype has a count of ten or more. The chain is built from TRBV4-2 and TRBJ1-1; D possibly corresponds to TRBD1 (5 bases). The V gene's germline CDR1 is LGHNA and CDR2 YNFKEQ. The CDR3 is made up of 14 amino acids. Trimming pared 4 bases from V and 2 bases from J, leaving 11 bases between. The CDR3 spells CASSPLGANTEAFF. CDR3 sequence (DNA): TGTGCCAGCAGCCCGTTAGGGGCCAACACTGAAGCTTTCTTT.

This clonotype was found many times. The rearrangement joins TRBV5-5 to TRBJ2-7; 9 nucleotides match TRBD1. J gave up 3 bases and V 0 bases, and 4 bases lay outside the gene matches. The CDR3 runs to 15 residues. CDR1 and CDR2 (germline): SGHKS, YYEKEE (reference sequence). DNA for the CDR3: TGTGCCAGCAGCTTGGACAGGGGGCTTTTCTACGAGCAGTACTTC. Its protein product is CASSLDRGLFYEQYF.

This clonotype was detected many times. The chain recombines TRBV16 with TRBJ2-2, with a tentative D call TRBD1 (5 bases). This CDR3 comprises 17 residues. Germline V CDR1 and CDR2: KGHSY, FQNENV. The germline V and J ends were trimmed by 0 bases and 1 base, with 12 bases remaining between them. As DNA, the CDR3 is TGTGCCAGCAGCCAATCTCTGCAGGGTCGGAACACCGGGGAGCTGTTTTTT. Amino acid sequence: CASSQSLQGRNTGELFF.

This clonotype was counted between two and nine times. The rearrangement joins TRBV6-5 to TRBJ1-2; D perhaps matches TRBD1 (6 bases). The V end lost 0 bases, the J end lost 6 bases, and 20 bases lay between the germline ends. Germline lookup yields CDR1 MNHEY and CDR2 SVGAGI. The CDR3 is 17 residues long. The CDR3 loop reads CASSYSFVGSKGDGYTF. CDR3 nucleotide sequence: TGTGCCAGCAGTTACTCGTTCGTCGGGAGTAAGGGGGATGGCTACACCTTC.

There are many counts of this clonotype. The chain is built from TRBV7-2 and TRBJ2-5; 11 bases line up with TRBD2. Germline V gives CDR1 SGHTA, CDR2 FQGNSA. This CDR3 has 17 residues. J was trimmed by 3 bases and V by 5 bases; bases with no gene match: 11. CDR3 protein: CASSITLVGLAEETQYF. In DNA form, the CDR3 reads TGTGCCAGCAGCATAACACTGGTGGGACTAGCGGAAGAGACCCAGTACTTC.

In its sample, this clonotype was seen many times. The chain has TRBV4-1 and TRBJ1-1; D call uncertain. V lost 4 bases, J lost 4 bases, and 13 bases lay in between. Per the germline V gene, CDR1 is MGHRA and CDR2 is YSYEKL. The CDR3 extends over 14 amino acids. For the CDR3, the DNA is TGCGCCAGCAGCCTAAGGACTCTGGGCACTGAAGCTTTCTTT. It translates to CASSLRTLGTEAFF.

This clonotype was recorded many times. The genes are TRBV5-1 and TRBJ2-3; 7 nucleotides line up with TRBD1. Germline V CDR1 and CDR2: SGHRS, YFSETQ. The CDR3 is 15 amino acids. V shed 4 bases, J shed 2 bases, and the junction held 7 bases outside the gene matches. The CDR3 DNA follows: TGCGCCAGCAGCGAGGGGGCGGGTCTCACAGATACGCAGTATTTT. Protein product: CASSEGAGLTDTQYF.

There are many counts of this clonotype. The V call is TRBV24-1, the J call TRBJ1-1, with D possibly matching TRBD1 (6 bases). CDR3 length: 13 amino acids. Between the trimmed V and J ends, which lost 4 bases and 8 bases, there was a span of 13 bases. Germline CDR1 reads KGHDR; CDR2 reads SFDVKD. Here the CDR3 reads CATSDGGGPEAFF. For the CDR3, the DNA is TGTGCCACCAGTGACGGAGGGGGTCCCGAAGCTTTCTTT.

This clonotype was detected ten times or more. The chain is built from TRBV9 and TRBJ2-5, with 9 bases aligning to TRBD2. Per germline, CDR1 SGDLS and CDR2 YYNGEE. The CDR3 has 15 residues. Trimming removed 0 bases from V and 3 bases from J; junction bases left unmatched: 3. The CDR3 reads CASSVGTSDKETQYF. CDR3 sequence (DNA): TGTGCCAGCAGCGTAGGGACTAGCGATAAAGAGACCCAGTACTTC.